This is a list of T cell receptor beta chains from one sample in a study of cytomegalovirus exposure and HLA in healthy donors. Using immunoSEQ multiplex PCR, the repertoire was profiled, and TCRdb retains in-frame clones only, with some absent. The sample has around 210,000 clones, more than 70% seen once. The specimen was PBMCs. The receptors shown here come from a boy between 10 and 17 years old in good health and CMV-seronegative. Both conserved end residues are part of each CDR3. Each record gives: CDR3 DNA, CDR3 protein, J gene, D gene, CDR3 length, clone size, V gene. D genes are given only for firm matches. Clone size is given for some rows only: seen once, a few or many times, or a class if the clone is expanded.

DNA: TGTGCCAGCAGCGCCGACAGATACTATGGCTACACCTTC
CDR3: CASSADRYYGYTF
J: TRBJ1-2
D: .
length: 13
size: .
V: TRBV9

DNA: TGTGCCAGCAGCTTAGCCCGTGAAAAACTGTTTTTT
CDR3: CASSLAREKLFF
J: TRBJ1-4
D: .
length: 12
size: .
V: TRBV7-9

DNA: TGCGCCAGCAGCCCGGCCCAGACCCCGGGTGGCTACACCTTC
CDR3: CASSPAQTPGGYTF
J: TRBJ1-2
D: .
length: 14
size: .
V: TRBV5-1

DNA: TGTGCCAGCAGCCCACGACCCACAGGGGTTGGCTACACCTTC
CDR3: CASSPRPTGVGYTF
J: TRBJ1-2
D: TRBD1
length: 14
size: .
V: TRBV5-4

DNA: TGTGCCAGCAGCCCAGGGAGTCTTGACAGGGCCGAGCAGTACTTC
CDR3: CASSPGSLDRAEQYF
J: TRBJ2-7
D: TRBD1
length: 15
size: few
V: TRBV7-9

DNA: TGTGCCAGCTCACCAGACAGGGGAAACACCATATATTTT
CDR3: CASSPDRGNTIYF
J: TRBJ1-3
D: .
length: 13
size: .
V: TRBV18

DNA: TGTGCCAGCAGCGTAAGCTCAGGCTCTACAGACGAGCAGTACTTC
CDR3: CASSVSSGSTDEQYF
J: TRBJ2-7
D: .
length: 15
size: .
V: TRBV7-6

DNA: TGTTCCAGCAGTCCGGGACAGGGTATCCATGGCTACACCTTC
CDR3: CSSSPGQGIHGYTF
J: TRBJ1-2
D: TRBD1
length: 14
size: .
V: TRBV7-9

DNA: TGTGCCAGCTCACAGTCGCTGGGCGAGTACAATGAGCAGTTCTTC
CDR3: CASSQSLGEYNEQFF
J: TRBJ2-1
D: .
length: 15
size: .
V: TRBV18

DNA: TGTGCCTGGAGTGTACAGCAGAGCTCTGGAAACACCATATATTTT
CDR3: CAWSVQQSSGNTIYF
J: TRBJ1-3
D: .
length: 15
size: .
V: TRBV30

DNA: TGTGCCAGCACCCAATTTAGGACTGAGAATCAGCCCCAGCATTTT
CDR3: CASTQFRTENQPQHF
J: TRBJ1-5
D: .
length: 15
size: .
V: TRBV2

DNA: TGTGCCGGCCTGACAGGGAGATCCTACGAGCAGTACTTC
CDR3: CAGLTGRSYEQYF
J: TRBJ2-7
D: TRBD1
length: 13
size: .
V: TRBV30

DNA: .
CDR3: CASRSEDWGQGLFGRGNEQFF
J: TRBJ2-1
D: .
length: 21
size: few
V: TRBV12-2

DNA: TGTGCCAGCAGTTTATTGGTCGGCAGGGTAATGAGTAATTCACCCCTCCACTTT
CDR3: CASSLLVGRVMSNSPLHF
J: TRBJ1-6
D: .
length: 18
size: .
V: TRBV27

DNA: TGTGCCAGCAGCCAGGGACTAGCGGCGGTCTACGAGCAGTACTTC
CDR3: CASSQGLAAVYEQYF
J: TRBJ2-7
D: TRBD2
length: 15
size: .
V: TRBV13

DNA: TGTGCCACCAGCAGAGATCTAGTAGAGTACAATGAGCAGTTCTTC
CDR3: CATSRDLVEYNEQFF
J: TRBJ2-1
D: .
length: 15
size: .
V: TRBV15

DNA: TGTGCCAGCAGCGCCGGAGGGCCAGGGGGTTTAGCACCTGCTTTCTTT
CDR3: CASSAGGPGGLAPAFF
J: TRBJ1-1
D: TRBD1
length: 16
size: .
V: TRBV9

DNA: TGTGCCAGCAGCGTAGACGCCTACAGGGGTAATCATGGCTACACCTTC
CDR3: CASSVDAYRGNHGYTF
J: TRBJ1-2
D: TRBD1
length: 16
size: .
V: TRBV9

DNA: TGCGCCAGCAGCCAAGAACCCAGGGCAACTATGAACACTGAAGCTTTCTTT
CDR3: CASSQEPRATMNTEAFF
J: TRBJ1-1
D: .
length: 17
size: .
V: TRBV4-1

DNA: TGTGCCAGCAGCGTATTTCTAAGGGGTCAGGGCGTGAATACTGAAGCTTTCTTT
CDR3: CASSVFLRGQGVNTEAFF
J: TRBJ1-1
D: .
length: 18
size: few
V: TRBV9

DNA: TGCGCCAGCAGCCTTACAGTCCTCGCTGAAGCTTTCTTT
CDR3: CASSLTVLAEAFF
J: TRBJ1-1
D: .
length: 13
size: .
V: TRBV5-1

DNA: TGTGCTAGTGGTTTTGGTCATTCGGGGAGCACAGATACGCAGTATTTT
CDR3: CASGFGHSGSTDTQYF
J: TRBJ2-3
D: .
length: 16
size: .
V: TRBV12-5

DNA: TGTGCCAGCAGCCAAGATGGGACAGGGGGCACTGAAGCTTTCTTT
CDR3: CASSQDGTGGTEAFF
J: TRBJ1-1
D: TRBD1
length: 15
size: few
V: TRBV4-2

DNA: TGTGCCTGGAGTTCTCCCCTCCGCTACAATGAGCAGTTCTTC
CDR3: CAWSSPLRYNEQFF
J: TRBJ2-1
D: .
length: 14
size: .
V: TRBV30

DNA: TGCGCCAGCAGCCAAAGGGACAGGGAGAGCTACGAGCAGTACTTC
CDR3: CASSQRDRESYEQYF
J: TRBJ2-7
D: TRBD1
length: 15
size: .
V: TRBV5-1

DNA: TGTGCCTGGAGTACCGGCGGCTTTAACTATGGCTACACCTTC
CDR3: CAWSTGGFNYGYTF
J: TRBJ1-2
D: .
length: 14
size: .
V: TRBV30

DNA: TGTGCCACCAGCAGAGATGGCCGGGGGAACACTGAAGCTTTCTTT
CDR3: CATSRDGRGNTEAFF
J: TRBJ1-1
D: .
length: 15
size: once
V: TRBV15

DNA: TGTGCCAGCAGCTCGTTGGCGGGATCCATTCCAAATGAGCAGTTCTTC
CDR3: CASSSLAGSIPNEQFF
J: TRBJ2-1
D: .
length: 16
size: few
V: TRBV7-9

DNA: TGTGCCAGCAGTGCCAATGGACTAGCGGGAGTATCTGAGCAGTTCTTC
CDR3: CASSANGLAGVSEQFF
J: TRBJ2-1
D: TRBD2
length: 16
size: few
V: TRBV6-4

DNA: TGCGCCAGCAGCTTAGACAGCCGCGCTAACTATGGCTACACCTTC
CDR3: CASSLDSRANYGYTF
J: TRBJ1-2
D: .
length: 15
size: .
V: TRBV5-1

DNA: TGTGCCAGCAGTTTAGGGGGGGGCTACGAGCAGTACTTC
CDR3: CASSLGGGYEQYF
J: TRBJ2-7
D: TRBD2
length: 13
size: .
V: TRBV27

DNA: TGTGCCAGCAGTGACAAAAGCGGGAGGGGCAATGAGCAGTTCTTC
CDR3: CASSDKSGRGNEQFF
J: TRBJ2-1
D: TRBD2
length: 15
size: .
V: TRBV6-1

DNA: TGTGCCAGCAGTTTGCTGGGGGGAGTCTCCTACGAGCAGTACTTC
CDR3: CASSLLGGVSYEQYF
J: TRBJ2-7
D: .
length: 15
size: once
V: TRBV27

DNA: TGTGCCAGCAGCTTGGATGGCCTTAGCGGGAGGGCCCACACAGATACGCAGTATTTT
CDR3: CASSLDGLSGRAHTDTQYF
J: TRBJ2-3
D: TRBD2
length: 19
size: .
V: TRBV5-4

DNA: TGTGCCACCAGCGGCACTAAGGGGTACGCGAACACTGAAGCCTTCTTT
CDR3: CATSGTKGYANTEAFF
J: TRBJ1-1
D: .
length: 16
size: .
V: TRBV15

DNA: TGCGCCAGCACCGTTTCAGGGGGACGGACTGAAGCTTTCTTT
CDR3: CASTVSGGRTEAFF
J: TRBJ1-1
D: TRBD1
length: 14
size: .
V: TRBV5-1

DNA: TGTGCCAGTAGTATTAATCACTTGAATGCGAACACTGAAGCTTTCTTT
CDR3: CASSINHLNANTEAFF
J: TRBJ1-1
D: .
length: 16
size: .
V: TRBV19

DNA: TGCGCCAGCAGCCCATCAGCGGGAGGGGAAGAGACCCAGTACTTC
CDR3: CASSPSAGGEETQYF
J: TRBJ2-5
D: TRBD2
length: 15
size: .
V: TRBV5-1

DNA: TGTGCCAGCAGTTTACAGGGGCTAAGGAACTCTGGGGCCAACGTCCTGACTTTC
CDR3: CASSLQGLRNSGANVLTF
J: TRBJ2-6
D: TRBD1
length: 18
size: once
V: TRBV6-4

DNA: TGTGCCACCAGCCCCAATAGGTGGGGCAGCGACAAATCGTATGGCTACACCTTC
CDR3: CATSPNRWGSDKSYGYTF
J: TRBJ1-2
D: .
length: 18
size: .
V: TRBV15

DNA: TGTGCCAGCACTTGGTCCGGGGACACTGAAGCTTTCTTT
CDR3: CASTWSGDTEAFF
J: TRBJ1-1
D: .
length: 13
size: .
V: TRBV7-9

DNA: TGTGCCAGCAGTGGTCTCTCTCGACAGATCTACAATGAGCAGTTCTTC
CDR3: CASSGLSRQIYNEQFF
J: TRBJ2-1
D: .
length: 16
size: .
V: TRBV2

DNA: TGCAGCGTTGAGGTAAACGACAGGGCCAACGAGCAGTACTTC
CDR3: CSVEVNDRANEQYF
J: TRBJ2-7
D: TRBD1
length: 14
size: few
V: TRBV29-1

DNA: TGCAGCGTTGAGCGGCCAGGGGTTTTTTTTTCCCCCGACACAGATACGCAGTATTTT
CDR3: CSVERPGVFFSPDTDTQYF
J: TRBJ2-3
D: .
length: 19
size: few
V: TRBV29-1

DNA: TGTGCCTGGAGTCCCCCGGGGGGGGCTCAGCCCCAGCATTTT
CDR3: CAWSPPGGAQPQHF
J: TRBJ1-5
D: .
length: 14
size: few
V: TRBV30